The clone carrying this T cell receptor beta chain occurred a few times. Its antigen is unidentified. A universal primer binding site was introduced by template switching. The final cDNA contained unique molecular identifiers. TCRdb re-analysed the 5' RACE reads in MiXCR, keeping a single row per CDR3 protein. The table has about 200,000 distinct CDR3 sequences, more than 15% seen once. The CDR3 spans 15 residues. V was clipped by 4 bases and J by 3 bases; unmatched bases: 8. Germline values: CDR1 MGHRA, CDR2 YSYEKL. The data derive from a study of identical twins. General study findings and limits: For monozygotic twins, models underestimated out-of-frame TCR alpha sharing. Fewer insertions marked abundant cord blood beta clonotypes; young adult naive trended weakly, memory not at all.

The data also belong to a second study, concerning T cells expressing NK-cell markers. That source notes: Among the eight sequenced donors, seven tested HCMV-seropositive and one tested seronegative.

Sequenced sample: CD8+ T cells sorted from blood. This clonotype was obtained from a woman under 30 in good health. The rearrangement uses TRBV4-1 and TRBJ2-7, with 8 bases aligning to TRBD1. Here the CDR3 reads CASSLGTGKNYEQYF. In DNA, the CDR3 is TGCGCCAGCAGCCTAGGGACAGGCAAAAACTACGAGCAGTACTTC.